This T cell receptor beta chain was found in a study of graft-versus-host responses after intestinal transplantation. About this clone itself: What it binds is not known.

Germline-derived CDR1 and CDR2 are LNHDA and SQIVND (reference sequence). The CDR3 is 15 residues long. The V and J ends lost 4 bases and 1 base respectively, with 14 bases between them. Assay used: immunoSEQ multiplex PCR; TCRdb lists only in-frame clones, some missing. Among 75,000 to 90,000 clones listed, approximately 91% were seen once. This TCR came from a human donor who received an intestinal transplant. The sequencing used unstimulated CD4+ T cells sorted from spleen or lymph node cells, collected before intestinal transplant. The chain recombines TRBV19 with TRBJ2-7; weak D call: TRBD1 (6 bases). CDR3 DNA: TGTGCCAGTAGTACCCGCGGTCAGGGGTCCTACGAGCAGTACTTC. This translates into CASSTRGQGSYEQYF.